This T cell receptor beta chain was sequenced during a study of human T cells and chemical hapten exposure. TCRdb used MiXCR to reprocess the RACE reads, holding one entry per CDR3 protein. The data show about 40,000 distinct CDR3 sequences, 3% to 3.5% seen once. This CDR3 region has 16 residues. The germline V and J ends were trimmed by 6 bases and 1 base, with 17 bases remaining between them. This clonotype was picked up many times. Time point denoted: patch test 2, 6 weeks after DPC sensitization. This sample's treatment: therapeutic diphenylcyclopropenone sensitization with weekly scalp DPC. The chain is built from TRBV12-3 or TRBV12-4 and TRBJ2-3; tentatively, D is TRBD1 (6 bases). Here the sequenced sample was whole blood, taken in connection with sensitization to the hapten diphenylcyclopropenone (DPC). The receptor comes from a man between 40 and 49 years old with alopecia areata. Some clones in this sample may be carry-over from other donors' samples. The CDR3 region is CASSPVTGARTDTQYF. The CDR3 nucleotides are TGTGCCAGCAGCCCAGTGACAGGAGCGCGCACAGATACGCAGTATTTT.